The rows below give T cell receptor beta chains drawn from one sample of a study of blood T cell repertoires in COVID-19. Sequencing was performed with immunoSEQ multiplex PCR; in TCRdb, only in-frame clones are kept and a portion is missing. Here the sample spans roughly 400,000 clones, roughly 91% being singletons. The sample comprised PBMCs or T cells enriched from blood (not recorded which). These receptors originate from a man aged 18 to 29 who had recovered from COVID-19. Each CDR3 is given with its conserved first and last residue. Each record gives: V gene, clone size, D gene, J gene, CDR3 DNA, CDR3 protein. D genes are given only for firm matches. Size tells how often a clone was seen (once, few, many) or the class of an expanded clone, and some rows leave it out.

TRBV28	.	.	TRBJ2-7	TGTGCCAGCAGTTTAGCCGACTTCGCCTACGAGCAGTACTTC	CASSLADFAYEQYF
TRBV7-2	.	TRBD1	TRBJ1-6	TGTGCCAGCAGCTTAGGACAGGGTAGCTATAATTCACCCCTCCACTTT	CASSLGQGSYNSPLHF
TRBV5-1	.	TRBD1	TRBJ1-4	TGCGCCAGCAGCTCTGGTCAGGGGGGCGAAAAACTGTTTTTT	CASSSGQGGEKLFF
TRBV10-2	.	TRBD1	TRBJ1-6	TGCGCCAGCAGCCCATCGACAGGGGGCGATTCACCCCTCCACTTT	CASSPSTGGDSPLHF
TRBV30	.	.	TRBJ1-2	TGTGCCTGGAGTATCGGGGGGACCTACTATGGCTACACCTTC	CAWSIGGTYYGYTF
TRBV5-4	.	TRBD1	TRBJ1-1	TGTGCCAGCAGCTTAAACTTCCCCCGCCAGGGGGCTCCACATGCCCCTGAAGCTTTCTTT	CASSLNFPRQGAPHAPEAFF
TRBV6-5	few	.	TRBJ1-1	TGTGCCAGCAGAAAGGGGGTTGGCACTGAAGCTTTCTTT	CASRKGVGTEAFF
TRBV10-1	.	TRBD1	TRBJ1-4	TGCGCCAGCTCGACAGGGGCGGATAATGAAAAACTGTTTTTT	CASSTGADNEKLFF
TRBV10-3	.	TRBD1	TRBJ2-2	TGTGCCATCAGTCCAGAGGACAGGCCCACCGGGGAGCTGTTTTTT	CAISPEDRPTGELFF
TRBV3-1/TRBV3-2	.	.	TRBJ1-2	TGTGCCAGCAGCCAGGTCCTGCCGGCAGGTGGTTATGGCTACACCTTC	CASSQVLPAGGYGYTF
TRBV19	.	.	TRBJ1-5	TGTGCCAGTAGGAACAGGGCCCAGCCCCAGCATTTT	CASRNRAQPQHF
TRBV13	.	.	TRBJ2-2	TGTGCCAGCAGCCTCACCTCGGGGATCGGGGAGCTGTTTTTT	CASSLTSGIGELFF
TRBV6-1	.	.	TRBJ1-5	TGTGCCAGCAGTGAAACCAGGATGGGCAATCAGCCCCAGCATTTT	CASSETRMGNQPQHF
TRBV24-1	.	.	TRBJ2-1	TGTGCCACCAGTGAGAACTACAGCGGTGAGCAGTTCTTC	CATSENYSGEQFF
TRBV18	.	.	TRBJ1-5	TGTGCCAGCTCCCCCTGGGCAGAGGGTGGGCCCCAGCATTTT	CASSPWAEGGPQHF
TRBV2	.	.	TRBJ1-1	TGTGCCAGCAGAGCCCGACAGAGCACTGAAGCTTTCTTT	CASRARQSTEAFF
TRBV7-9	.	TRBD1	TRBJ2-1	TGTGCCAGCAGCTCGGGACAGGGCCTGTACAATGAGCAGTTCTTC	CASSSGQGLYNEQFF
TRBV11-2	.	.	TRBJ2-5	TGTGCCAGCAGCCTTGGGGGGCAAGAGACCCAGTACTTC	CASSLGGQETQYF
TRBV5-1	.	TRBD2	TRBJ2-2	TGCGCCAGCAGCTTGGCCCTAGCGGGATTCACCGGGGAGCTGTTTTTT	CASSLALAGFTGELFF
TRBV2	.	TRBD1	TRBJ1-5	TGTGCCAGCAGGACAGGGCCCAGCAATCAGCCCCAGCATTTT	CASRTGPSNQPQHF
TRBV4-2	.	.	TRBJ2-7	TGTGCCAGCAGCCAAGATGCTTTACAGTACGAGCAGTACTTC	CASSQDALQYEQYF
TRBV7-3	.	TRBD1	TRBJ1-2	TGTGCCAGCAGCTTAATGGCAGGGGGACCCTATGGCTACACCTTC	CASSLMAGGPYGYTF
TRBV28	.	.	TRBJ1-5	TGTGCCAGCAGTCTTAATCAGCCCCAGCATTTT	CASSLNQPQHF
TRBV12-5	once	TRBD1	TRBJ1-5	TGTGCTAGTGGTCTGACAGGGGGCCTTTCCAATCAGCCCCAGCATTTT	CASGLTGGLSNQPQHF
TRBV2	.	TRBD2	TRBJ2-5	TGTGCCAGCAGGGTTGGGGCTAGCGGGAGGGCCCTGCAAGAGACCCAGTACTTC	CASRVGASGRALQETQYF
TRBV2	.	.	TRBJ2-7	TGTGCCAGCAGTGTTGGACCGGCGGGGTACTACGAGCAGTACTTC	CASSVGPAGYYEQYF
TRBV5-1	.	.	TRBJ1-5	TGCGCCAGCAGCTTGGAGGGGGTAGCAGGGCAGCCCCAGCATTTT	CASSLEGVAGQPQHF
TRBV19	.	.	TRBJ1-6	TGTGCCAGTAGTTCGGGACAATATAATTCACCCCTCCACTTT	CASSSGQYNSPLHF
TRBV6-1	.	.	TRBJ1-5	TGTGCCAGCAGTGAAACAGGGATAAATCAGCCCCAGCATTTT	CASSETGINQPQHF
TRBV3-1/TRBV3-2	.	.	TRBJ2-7	TGTGCCAGCAGCCCCGGTGGCACAGCCTACGAGCAGTACTTC	CASSPGGTAYEQYF
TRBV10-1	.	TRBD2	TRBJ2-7	TGCGCCAGCAGTGAGTCCGGACTAGGCAAAACCTACGAGCAGTACTTC	CASSESGLGKTYEQYF
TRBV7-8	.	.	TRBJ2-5	TGTGCCAGCAGCTTAGTTGGGGCTGAAGAGACCCAGTACTTC	CASSLVGAEETQYF
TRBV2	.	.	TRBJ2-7	TGTGCCAGCAGTGAACTGCAGGGGAACTACGAGCAGTACTTC	CASSELQGNYEQYF
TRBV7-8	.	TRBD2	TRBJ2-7	TGTGCCAGCAGCCGGGGGGTCGGACCTCATGACAAAAGCGGGGGGCCCCGCTACGAGCAGTACTTC	CASSRGVGPHDKSGGPRYEQYF
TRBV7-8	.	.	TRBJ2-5	TGTGCCAGCAGCTCGCGACTCGCGGGGAGGCAGACCCAGTACTTC	CASSSRLAGRQTQYF
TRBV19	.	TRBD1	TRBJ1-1	TGTGCCAGTAGTATAACAGGGGTGGGCACTGAAGCTTTCTTT	CASSITGVGTEAFF
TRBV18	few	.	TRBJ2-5	TGTGCCAGCTCACGGGACAACCAAGAGACCCAGTACTTC	CASSRDNQETQYF
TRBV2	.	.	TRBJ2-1	TGTGCCAGCAGTCCCGCGCCTCTCGTAGCAGTCAATGAGCAGTTCTTC	CASSPAPLVAVNEQFF
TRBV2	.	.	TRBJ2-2	TGTGCCAGCAGTCAGGGGGGACGTGACACCGGGGAGCTGTTTTTT	CASSQGGRDTGELFF
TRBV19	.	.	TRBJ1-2	TGTGCCAGTACAGAGGCTAACTATGGCTACACCTTC	CASTEANYGYTF
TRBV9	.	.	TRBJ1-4	TGTGCCAGCAGCGCCTGGACGGGGGCTAATGAAAAACTGTTTTTT	CASSAWTGANEKLFF
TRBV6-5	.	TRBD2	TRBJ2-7	TGTGCCAGCAGTTACTCTAGCGGGAGCGCCTACGAGCAGTACTTC	CASSYSSGSAYEQYF
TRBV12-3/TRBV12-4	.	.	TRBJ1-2	TGTGCCAGCAGCCCTGACAGGCCCCTCGGCTACACCTTC	CASSPDRPLGYTF
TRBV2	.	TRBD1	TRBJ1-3	TGTGCCAGCAGCGCCCAAAGGACAGGGGGGAACACCATATATTTT	CASSAQRTGGNTIYF
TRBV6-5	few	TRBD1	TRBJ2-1	TGTGCCAGCAGTTCGCCGGGACAGGGTAGGAATGAGCAGTTCTTC	CASSSPGQGRNEQFF
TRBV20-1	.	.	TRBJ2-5	TGCAGTGCTAGTCGCCACCTACAAGAGACCCAGTACTTC	CSASRHLQETQYF
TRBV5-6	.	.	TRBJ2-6	TGTGCCAGCAGCAGGCGCGGCAACTCTGGGGCCAACGTCCTGACTTTC	CASSRRGNSGANVLTF
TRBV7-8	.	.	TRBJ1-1	TGTGCCAGCAGCTCCACATCGAACACTGAAGCTTTCTTT	CASSSTSNTEAFF
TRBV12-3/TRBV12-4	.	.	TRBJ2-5	TGTGCCAGCAGGGGTCCGGGGGTACAGACCCAGTACTTC	CASRGPGVQTQYF
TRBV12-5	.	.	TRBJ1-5	TGTGCTAGTCAGCAAGGAGGGAATCAGCCCCAGCATTTT	CASQQGGNQPQHF
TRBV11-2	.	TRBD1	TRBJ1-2	TGTGCCAGCAGCTTAGACAGGGGGGCTGGCTACACCTTC	CASSLDRGAGYTF
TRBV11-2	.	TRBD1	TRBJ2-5	TGTGCCAGCAGCTTAGGGGACAGGGCGGTTGAGACCCAGTACTTC	CASSLGDRAVETQYF
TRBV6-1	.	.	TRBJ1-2	TGTGCCAGCAGTGAACTCCTGATGACTTATGGCTACACCTTC	CASSELLMTYGYTF
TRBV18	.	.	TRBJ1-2	TGTGCCAGCTCCCCTCGGGGAGGGGACTATGGCTACACCTTC	CASSPRGGDYGYTF
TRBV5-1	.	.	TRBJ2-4	TGCGCCAGCAGCTTATCGGTCGGTGAGGCCAAAAACATTCAGTACTTC	CASSLSVGEAKNIQYF
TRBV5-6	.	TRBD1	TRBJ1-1	TGTGCCAGCACCCAGGGGGCGGCGGCTGAAGCTTTCTTT	CASTQGAAAEAFF
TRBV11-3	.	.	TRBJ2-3	TGTGCCAGCAGCTCAGGCGGGCTCACAGATACGCAGTATTTT	CASSSGGLTDTQYF
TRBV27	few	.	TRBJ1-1	TGTGCCAGCAGTCCTTACCAGGGGAACACTGAAGCTTTCTTT	CASSPYQGNTEAFF
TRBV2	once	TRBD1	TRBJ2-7	TGTGCCAGCAGGCGCAGACAGGGAATCTACGAGCAGTACTTC	CASRRRQGIYEQYF